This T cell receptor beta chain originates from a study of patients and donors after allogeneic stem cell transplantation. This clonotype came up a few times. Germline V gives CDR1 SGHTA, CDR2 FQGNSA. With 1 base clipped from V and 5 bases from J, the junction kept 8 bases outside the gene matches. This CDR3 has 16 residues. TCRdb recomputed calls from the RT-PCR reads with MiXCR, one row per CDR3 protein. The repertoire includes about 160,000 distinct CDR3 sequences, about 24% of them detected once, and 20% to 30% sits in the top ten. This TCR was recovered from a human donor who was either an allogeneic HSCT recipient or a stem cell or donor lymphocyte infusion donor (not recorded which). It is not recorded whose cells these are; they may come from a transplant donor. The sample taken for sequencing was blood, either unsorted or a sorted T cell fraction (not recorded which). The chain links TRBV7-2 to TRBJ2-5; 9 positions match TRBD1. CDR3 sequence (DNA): TGTGCCAGCAGCTTAGGCTGGACAGGGGAAGGGGAGACCCAGTACTTC. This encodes CASSLGWTGEGETQYF. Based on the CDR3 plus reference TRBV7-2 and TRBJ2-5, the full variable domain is GAGVSQSPSNKVTEKGKDVELRCDPISGHTALYWYRQSLGQGLEFLIYFQGNSAPDKSGLPSDRFSAERTGGSVSTLTIQRTQQEDSAVYLCASSLGWTGEGETQYFGPGTRLLVL.